Listed here are 29 T cell receptor beta chains from one sample, sequenced in a study of T-cell reconstitution after alpha-beta-depleted transplantation in children. The library targeted TCRbeta and was prepared with unique molecular identifiers. TCRdb reprocessed the PCR reads with MiXCR, giving one entry per CDR3 protein. This sample has 700,000 to 950,000 distinct CDR3 sequences, with 16% found just once. This specimen was PBMCs, mostly from graft donor cells, taken 360 days after TCRalphabeta/CD19-depleted stem cell transplant. These receptors all stem from a male patient younger than 18 who had a stem cell transplant for acute lymphoblastic leukemia, so the T cells may come from the graft donor.

This rearrangement joins TRBV12-3 or TRBV12-4 to TRBJ2-7; D unclear. This CDR3 spans 14 amino acids. V lost 3 bases and J 3 bases, leaving 12 bases between the germline ends. CDR3 in amino acids: CASSFGPRFYEQYF. The CDR3 nucleotides read TGTGCCAGCAGTTTCGGACCGCGTTTCTACGAGCAGTACTTC.

This clonotype has a count of ten or more. The gene calls are TRBV29-1 and TRBJ2-1, with 13 nucleotides matching TRBD2. Germline V gene data show CDR1 as SQVTM and CDR2 as ANQGSEA. The CDR3 covers 19 residues. J lost 1 base, V lost 7 bases, and 16 bases had no gene match. The CDR3 is CSAAGTSGIVVLSYNEQFF. CDR3 DNA sequence: TGCAGCGCAGCAGGGACTAGCGGGATAGTGGTCTTATCCTACAATGAGCAGTTCTTC.

This clonotype appeared a few times. The chain links TRBV18 to TRBJ2-1; possible D gene TRBD1, 6 bases. Germline V gives CDR1 KGHSH, CDR2 LQKENI. V dropped 3 bases and J dropped 6 bases, with 18 bases sitting between them. The CDR3 sequence is 16 residues long. For the CDR3, the DNA is TGTGCCAGCTCACCGAACAGGGCCGGAGAGGCCAATGAGCAGTTCTTC. Translation: CASSPNRAGEANEQFF.

The chain couples TRBV4-1 to TRBJ2-7, with TRBD2 identical over 11 bases. V gave up 0 bases and J gave up 0 bases; unmatched junction bases: 4. Germline CDR1 reads MGHRA; CDR2 reads YSYEKL. This CDR3 has 17 residues. This CDR3 reads CASSQDRLAGSSYEQYF. The CDR3 DNA sequence: TGCGCCAGCAGCCAAGACAGACTAGCGGGGAGCTCCTACGAGCAGTACTTC.

This clonotype was detected ten times or more. The gene calls are TRBV5-1 and TRBJ1-6; D is perhaps TRBD1 (5 bases). V was shortened by 1 base and J by 8 bases, with 7 bases between the two germline ends. CDR3 length: 13 amino acids. Germline V gene data show CDR1 as SGHRS and CDR2 as YFSETQ. This CDR3 reads CASSLQGDSPLHF. CDR3 coding DNA: TGCGCCAGCAGCTTGCAAGGGGATTCACCCCTCCACTTT.

V usage is TRBV27 and J usage is TRBJ1-1, with TRBD1 matching 9 bases. The CDR3 runs 17 residues. CDR1 and CDR2 from the germline V gene are MNHEY and SMNVEV (reference sequence). V lost 7 bases, J lost 2 bases, and 14 bases stayed unmatched. The CDR3 region is CASKGADPGQGNTEAFF. The CDR3 DNA is TGTGCCAGCAAGGGAGCTGACCCGGGACAGGGAAACACTGAAGCTTTCTTT.

The J gene is TRBJ2-5, the V gene TRBV27; 8 positions match TRBD1. Germline loops: CDR1 MNHEY, CDR2 SMNVEV (reference sequence). V shed 6 bases, J shed 5 bases, and the junction held 14 bases outside the gene matches. There are 16 residues in the CDR3. CDR3 loop: CASSSSPTGVGETQYF. CDR3 nucleotide sequence: TGTGCCAGCAGCTCGTCGCCGACAGGGGTGGGGGAGACCCAGTACTTC.

The sample holds a few counts of this clonotype. The rearrangement uses TRBV11-1 and TRBJ2-1; the match to TRBD2 covers 16 bases. The CDR3 sequence is 21 residues long. V was clipped by 1 base and J by 1 base; unmatched bases: 10. The germline CDR1 and CDR2 sequences are SGHAT and FQDESV (reference sequence). CDR3 DNA sequence: TGTGCCAGCAGCTTAGGAGGGACTAGCGGGAGGGCCCTATTGTCCTACAATGAGCAGTTCTTC. Protein product: CASSLGGTSGRALLSYNEQFF.

The chain links TRBV2 to TRBJ2-7; 10 bases align to TRBD1. Germline V lookup: CDR1 SNHLY, CDR2 FYNNEI. V lost 4 bases, J lost 1 base, and 7 bases stayed unmatched. This CDR3 region has 16 residues. CDR3 coding DNA: TGTGCCAGCAGTGGGGGGGCGGGACAGGGGTCCTACGAGCAGTACTTC. As protein: CASSGGAGQGSYEQYF.

This clonotype turned up a few times. The rearrangement links TRBV10-3 to TRBJ2-7; 9 bases align to TRBD2. CDR3 size: 17 residues. The V gene's germline CDR1 is ENHRY and CDR2 SYGVKD. With V trimmed by 0 bases and J by 4 bases, 10 bases remained unmatched. CDR3 protein: CAISESDSGSLFYEQYF. CDR3 sequence (DNA): TGTGCCATCAGTGAGTCGGATAGCGGGAGTCTCTTTTACGAGCAGTACTTC.

CDR3 DNA: TGTGCCAGCAGCCGCTTTCAGGGGGCCAATCAGCCCCAGCATTTT. Its protein product is CASSRFQGANQPQHF. The genes are TRBV6-5 and TRBJ1-5; 8 positions agree with TRBD1. V lost 6 bases to trimming and J lost 3 bases; unmatched junction nucleotides: 7. In germline, CDR1 is MNHEY, CDR2 SVGAGI. The CDR3 is 15 residues long.

This clonotype was detected only a few times. This rearrangement joins TRBV29-1 to TRBJ2-5; no clear D gene. The CDR3 contains 13 residues. The germline V and J ends were trimmed by 2 bases and 3 bases, with 10 bases remaining between them. Germline V gives CDR1 SQVTM, CDR2 ANQGSEA. This chain's CDR3 is CSVEMAVKETQYF. The DNA of the CDR3 is TGCAGCGTTGAAATGGCGGTAAAAGAGACCCAGTACTTC.

In DNA, the CDR3 is TGCGCCAGCAGCTTTGGGAGGGCGGCGAACACCGGGGAGCTGTTTTTT. It translates to CASSFGRAANTGELFF. The chain is built from TRBV5-1 and TRBJ2-2; 7 bases agree with TRBD2. With V trimmed by 2 bases and J by 0 bases, 4 bases remained unmatched. The CDR3 consists of 16 residues. The germline V gene has CDR1 SGHRS and CDR2 YFSETQ.

This clonotype was seen at least ten times. The V gene is TRBV5-1, the J gene TRBJ2-5, with TRBD1 matching over 8 bases. The CDR3 runs 15 residues. Germline lookup yields CDR1 SGHRS and CDR2 YFSETQ. J gave up 5 bases and V 0 bases, and 6 bases lay outside the gene matches. CDR3 nucleotides: TGCGCCAGCAGCTTGGGTCCAGGGGGCAGGGAGACCCAGTACTTC. The encoded protein is CASSLGPGGRETQYF.

The chain joins TRBV7-3 to TRBJ1-2; D is uncertain. CDR3 length: 13 residues. CDR1 is SGHTA, CDR2 FQGTGA, per germline. V was trimmed by 2 bases and J by 6 bases, leaving 10 bases between them. The CDR3 DNA reads TGTGCCAGCAGCTTACAAGGGTTGGATGGCTACACCTTC. This codes for CASSLQGLDGYTF.

This clonotype was detected only a few times. The V and J genes are TRBV4-1 and TRBJ2-5; D unclear. Trimming cost V 2 bases and J 2 bases, with 9 bases left between them. Germline CDR1 and CDR2: MGHRA and YSYEKL. The CDR3 runs to 14 residues. The CDR3 is CASSQNNGQETQYF. The DNA for the CDR3 is TGCGCCAGCAGCCAAAATAACGGGCAAGAGACCCAGTACTTC.

This clonotype was seen a handful of times. The CDR3 nucleotides are TGTGCCAGCAGTACTACAGGGGCGGGGGAGACCCAGTACTTC. It translates to CASSTTGAGETQYF. V usage is TRBV2 and J usage is TRBJ2-5; perhaps TRBD1 as D (7 bases). Deletions cut 5 bases from V and 5 bases from J, with 15 bases between. This CDR3 contains 14 residues. Germline values: CDR1 SNHLY, CDR2 FYNNEI.

This clonotype came up a few times. CDR3 DNA sequence: TGTGCCAGCAGTCACCTGACTAGCGGGAGTGAGCAGTATTTT. Its protein is CASSHLTSGSEQYF. The chain couples TRBV7-8 to TRBJ2-3, with 12 bases aligning to TRBD2. J was trimmed by 11 bases and V by 6 bases; bases with no gene match: 9. CDR3 length: 14 amino acids. Germline V gene lookup returns CDR1 SGHVS and CDR2 FQNEAQ.

The V and J genes are TRBV5-5 and TRBJ2-5; TRBD2 agrees at 8 bases. Germline loops: CDR1 SGHKS, CDR2 YYEKEE (reference sequence). This CDR3 comprises 17 residues. V trimming: 3 bases; J trimming: 5 bases; junction bases outside the gene matches: 15. The CDR3 region has the DNA TGTGCCAGCAGCTCCTGGCCAGCGGGAGTCCCCCAGGAGACCCAGTACTTC. Translated: CASSSWPAGVPQETQYF.

Of note for this clonotype: A read error may account for a junction end that differs from germline. The J gene is TRBJ2-1, the V gene TRBV7-9; 10 bases agree with TRBD2. Germline V CDR1 and CDR2: SEHNR, FQNEAQ (reference sequence). The CDR3 runs 15 residues. CDR3 bases: TGTGCCAGCAGCTCTAGCGGGAGCTCCAACAATGAGCAGTTCTTC. This codes for CASSSSGSSNNEQFF.

This clonotype came up a few times. V usage is TRBV4-1 and J usage is TRBJ2-7; 8 positions match TRBD1. Germline values: CDR1 MGHRA, CDR2 YSYEKL. V gave up 2 bases and J gave up 0 bases; unmatched junction bases: 6. The CDR3 is 16 amino acids. DNA of the CDR3: TGCGCCAGCAGCCAACAAGGACAGGGCCGCTCCTACGAGCAGTACTTC. This translates into CASSQQGQGRSYEQYF.

CDR3 loop: CASRSGTSRSGELFF. CDR3 bases: TGTGCCAGCAGGTCCGGGACTAGCAGGTCCGGGGAGCTGTTTTTT. This chain joins TRBV7-3 and TRBJ2-2, with 9 bases that match TRBD2. Germline V CDR1 and CDR2: SGHTA, FQGTGA. The ends lost 6 bases at V and 6 bases at J; junction bases unmatched: 8. The CDR3 sequence is 15 residues long.

This chain uses TRBV6-5 with TRBJ2-1, with no clear D. V lost 2 bases and J 0 bases, leaving 14 bases between the germline ends. The CDR3 spans 17 residues. Germline-derived CDR1 and CDR2 are MNHEY and SVGAGI. CDR3 DNA: TGTGCCAGCAGTTACCCCCCTTCCCTAAACTCCTACAATGAGCAGTTCTTC. Protein sequence: CASSYPPSLNSYNEQFF.

This clonotype came up a few times. J is TRBJ2-3 and V is TRBV11-2; D gene uncertain. Germline V gene lookup returns CDR1 SGHAT and CDR2 FQNNGV. This CDR3 spans 16 amino acids. Trimming cost V 3 bases and J 3 bases, with 16 bases left between them. The CDR3 spells CASSLFPDGRTDTQYF. CDR3 in DNA: TGTGCCAGCAGCTTGTTTCCCGACGGAAGGACAGATACGCAGTATTTT. The whole variable domain, remainder taken from reference TRBV11-2 and TRBJ2-3, is EAGVAQSPRYKIIEKRQSVAFWCNPISGHATLYWYQQILGQGPKLLIQFQNNGVVDDSQLPKDRFSAERLKGVDSTLKIQPAKLEDSAVYLCASSLFPDGRTDTQYFGPGTRLTVL.

This clonotype was found a few times. The V and J genes are TRBV11-3 and TRBJ2-2; perhaps D is TRBD1 or TRBD2 (6 bases each). Trimming removed 6 bases from V and 6 bases from J, with 14 bases in between. CDR1 is SGHNT, CDR2 YENEEA, per germline. The CDR3 runs to 14 residues. The CDR3 DNA reads as TGTGCCAGCAGTCAACGAAGGGGGGCCGGGGAGCTGTTTTTT. Translated: CASSQRRGAGELFF. The full variable domain, completed using reference TRBV11-3 and TRBJ2-2, is EAGVVQSPRYKIIEKKQPVAFWCNPISGHNTLYWYLQNLGQGPELLIRYENEEAVDDSQLPKDRFSAERLKGVDSTLKIQPAELGDSAVYLCASSQRRGAGELFFGEGSRLTVL.

This clonotype turned up a few times. The germline gene is not matched at one end of the junction; a read error may be the cause. The V call is TRBV5-1, the J call TRBJ2-4; no clear D gene. CDR1 is SGHRS and CDR2 is YFSETQ in the germline V gene. The CDR3 loop spans 14 amino acids. The CDR3 here is CASSLSLAKNIQYF. DNA of the CDR3: TGTGCCAGCAGCTTATCCCTAGCCAAAAACATTCAGTACTTC.

V gene TRBV3-1 combines with J gene TRBJ2-1; 11 bases are shared with TRBD2. The CDR3 covers 17 residues. The germline V gene encodes CDR1 LGHDT and CDR2 YNNKEL (reference sequence). With V trimmed by 1 base and J by 6 bases, 8 bases remained unmatched. The CDR3 is CASSQAKLAGDRNEQFF. The CDR3 bases are TGTGCCAGCAGCCAAGCGAAACTAGCGGGAGATCGCAATGAGCAGTTCTTC.

The table lists this clonotype with many counts. The V call is TRBV5-1, the J call TRBJ2-1; D may match TRBD1 or TRBD2 (6 bases each). The CDR3 runs to 15 residues. Germline lookup yields CDR1 SGHRS and CDR2 YFSETQ. Trimming shortened V by 0 bases and J by 4 bases, and 11 bases separated the two germline ends. CDR3 sequence reads: CASSLEGGIYNEQFF. The CDR3 DNA follows: TGCGCCAGCAGCTTGGAAGGGGGGATTTACAATGAGCAGTTCTTC.

This clonotype has a single count. Just one base apart from a much larger clone, this may be a read error. This rearrangement joins TRBV20-1 to TRBJ2-7; the match to TRBD2 covers 14 bases. The V and J ends lost 2 bases and 1 base, in that order; junction bases with no gene match: 10. CDR3 length equals 18 residues. Germline CDR1 DFQATT, CDR2 SNEGSKA (reference sequence). The CDR3 reads CSARNLGLAGGFSYEQYF. The CDR3 bases are TGCAGTGCTAGAAATTTAGGACTAGCGGGAGGCTTTTCCTACGAGCAGTACTTC.